This entry is about one T cell receptor beta chain. This clonotype has a count of ten or more. Its antigen is unknown. One junction end does not reproduce the germline sequence, and a read error may be involved. This sample was included in a study of T-cell reconstitution after alpha-beta-depleted transplantation in children (dated by TCRdb to between 2015 and 2016). About the full investigation: The study quantitatively tracked T-cell immune reconstitution after TCRalphabeta/CD19-depleted allogeneic hematopoietic cell transplantation in children using TCR repertoire profiling. On the study overall, not on this receptor specifically: The apparently early recovery of alphabetaT-cell counts about two months after transplant reportedly depended on only several hundred rapidly expanded clones that came from non-depleted graft cells. In some patients, the high TCRbeta diversity seen at day 60 was put down to recipient T cells and intrathymic progenitors that had survived conditioning. Hyperexpanded clone frequencies declined over subsequent months; after one year, T-cell counts and TCRbeta diversity were mostly attributed to newly produced T cells.

In light of the paper, this sample's treatment or condition label describes: allogeneic hematopoietic cell transplantation with graft depleted of TCRalphabeta T cells and CD19 B cells. The children who served as transplant recipients had been given grafts of TCRalphabeta/CD19-depleted allogeneic hematopoietic cells. The library was produced with PCR. The instrument given in TCRdb is Illumina HiSeq 2500. To normalize quantification of the TCRbeta repertoire, the TCR libraries were built with molecular barcoding that relied on unique molecular identifiers. TCRdb cleaned the public reads at Q25 with fastp, built clones with MiXCR and kept in-frame beta chains. Each entry merges the rows of one CDR3 protein and shows their most common DNA and genes. The sample has about 140,000 distinct CDR3 sequences on record, around 8.8% of them singletons. The top ten clonotypes cover 15% to 20% of the sample. The input for sequencing was PBMCs, mostly from graft donor cells, taken 180 days after TCRalphabeta/CD19-depleted stem cell transplant. The receptor comes from a female patient younger than 10 who had a stem cell transplant for congenital amegakaryocytic thrombocytopenia, so the T cells may come from the graft donor.

The CDR3 protein: CASSFLAGMHF. The sequence in DNA is TGTGCCAGCAGTTTTCTAGCGGGGATGCACTTC. The rearranged segments are TRBV28 and TRBJ2-7; the central 9 bases match TRBD2. The CDR3 runs 11 amino acids, cysteine and phenylalanine included. Only the CDR3 DNA is retained, 33 bases long and in frame from the first base. CDR1 is given as MDHEN and CDR2 as SYDVKM, both from the germline V gene.